The 7 T cell receptor beta chains below were found in one sample sequenced in a study of shared clonotypes between healthy human individuals. The repertoire was sequenced with immunoSEQ multiplex PCR; TCRdb's copy has only in-frame clones and lacks some. The repertoire holds fewer than 700,000 clones, with roughly 72% as singletons. Specimen: PBMCs. Receptors were obtained from a woman aged 40-49 years in good health. Some clones in this sample may be carry-over from other donors' samples.

This clone has a single count. The chain has TRBV7-2 and TRBJ2-6, with 7 bases fitting TRBD2. With 3 bases clipped from V and 2 bases from J, the junction kept 4 bases outside the gene matches. Germline V lookup: CDR1 SGHTA, CDR2 FQGNSA. The CDR3 is made up of 16 amino acids. CDR3 protein: CASSFGGGTGANVLTF. CDR3 sequence (DNA): TGTGCCAGCAGCTTTGGGGGAGGGACTGGGGCCAACGTCCTGACTTTC.

The chain is built from TRBV7-8 and TRBJ2-7, with D tentatively TRBD1 (5 bases). From germline, CDR1 is SGHVS and CDR2 FQNEAQ. Trimming removed 0 bases from V and 2 bases from J, with 17 bases in between. The CDR3 is made up of 17 amino acids. CDR3 sequence reads: CASSLAARADEAYEQYF. DNA for the CDR3: TGTGCCAGCAGCTTAGCTGCCAGGGCGGATGAGGCCTACGAGCAGTACTTC.

V gene TRBV27 combines with J gene TRBJ1-5; tentatively, D is TRBD1 (6 bases). Germline CDR1 MNHEY, CDR2 SMNVEV (reference sequence). Trimming removed 6 bases at V and 1 base at J, with 16 bases between. CDR3 length: 16 residues. CDR3 nucleotides: TGTGCCAGCAGGCCAATACAGGGTACGAGCAATCAGCCCCAGCATTTT. This codes for CASRPIQGTSNQPQHF.

The J gene is TRBJ2-4, the V gene TRBV19; TRBD1 agrees at 7 bases. The germline V gene has CDR1 LNHDA and CDR2 SQIVND (reference sequence). CDR3 length: 17 residues. J gave up 0 bases and V 5 bases, and 10 bases lay outside the gene matches. The CDR3 coding sequence is TGTGCCAGTAGTCCCCGGGACAGTGTCTTAGCCAAAAACATTCAGTACTTC. This encodes CASSPRDSVLAKNIQYF.

Points on this clone: A single base separates this from a much larger clone, so it may be a read error. The rearrangement uses TRBV11-3 and TRBJ1-1; no clear D. V was pared by 4 bases and J by 2 bases, with 8 bases between. CDR1 is SGHNT and CDR2 is YENEEA in the germline V gene. The CDR3 is made up of 13 amino acids. The DNA for the CDR3 is TGTGCCAGCAGCTCGGAATCCAACACTGAAGCTTTCTTT. Amino acid sequence: CASSSESNTEAFF.

The J gene is TRBJ1-5, the V gene TRBV19, with D possibly TRBD1 on 6 matching bases. The CDR3 length is 14 residues. Trimming stripped 3 bases from V and 7 bases from J, with 13 bases between. Germline CDR1 LNHDA, CDR2 SQIVND (reference sequence). This CDR3 reads CASSIVQGEQPQHF. The CDR3 DNA is TGTGCCAGTAGTATTGTACAGGGTGAACAGCCCCAGCATTTT.

Many counts were recorded for this clone. The chain carries TRBV30 and TRBJ2-5; perhaps TRBD1 as D (6 bases). The CDR3 spans 13 residues. Per germline, CDR1 GTSNPN and CDR2 SVGIG (reference sequence). With 5 bases removed from V and 4 bases from J, the gap between germline ends came to 14 bases. DNA of the CDR3: TGTGCCTGGGTCCGTGCAGGGGTAGAGACCCAGTACTTC. It translates to CAWVRAGVETQYF. Filled out from reference TRBV30 and TRBJ2-5, the complete variable domain reads SQTIHQWPATLVQPVGSPLSLECTVEGTSNPNLYWYRQAAGRGLQLLFYSVGIGQISSEVPQNLSASRPQDRQFILSSKKLLLSDSGFYLCAWVRAGVETQYFGPGTRLLVL.